This entry is about one T cell receptor (beta chain). This clonotype occurred many times. Its antigen specificity is not known. Nothing much larger sits one base from this clone, and base qualities are not available. These data are taken from a study of T cells in Graves' hyperthyroidism and ophthalmopathy (dated by TCRdb to about 2019). Regarding the research as a whole: Peripheral blood was collected at initial diagnosis, before any treatment. A discovery cohort of about 96 patients, approximately 44 with Graves' ophthalmopathy and 55 to 65 with stable Graves' hyperthyroidism, was used to find distinguishing TCR V-J signatures. Prospective prediction of ophthalmopathy was tested in an independent validation cohort consisting of under 20 hyperthyroidism patients and some 17 patients who later progressed to ophthalmopathy. For training and testing, the 100 patients in the discovery cohort were randomly divided in a 7:3 ratio. The study also compared thyroid tissue and blood T-cell repertoires from a handful of Graves' hyperthyroidism patients. Following sampling, methimazole starting at 30 mg daily was given to hyperthyroidism patients, and high-dose intravenous methylprednisolone was given to ophthalmopathy patients. The paper reports TCR Vbeta CDR3 sequencing of about 140 peripheral blood samples: 40 to 45 ophthalmopathy, under 85 hyperthyroidism and around 17 progressor patients.

Amplification of TCR beta CDR3 regions was carried out from RNA transcripts. The first round of RT-PCR for the TCR CDR3 was performed with the HTBI primer set and the Qiagen OneStep RT-PCR kit. A second multiplex PCR round built the libraries, followed by size selection and purification. Paired-end sequencing of the libraries was performed with 100 bp reads on an Illumina HiSeq2000. The study's processing was this. SOAPnuke was used to process the raw data, with reads discarded if the reads contained adapters or uncalled bases, had a mean Phred below 15, or lacked an exact constant-primer or identifier match. High-quality paired reads were merged using COPE v1.2.5, and each unique nucleotide sequence was defined as a clonotype. MiTCR v1.1 was used to align the clonotypes against IMGT TRBV, TRBD and TRBJ reference segments. Only V-J combinations with frequency above 0.0001, covering about 99% of repertoires, were analysed. A TCS score was defined as the ratio between F50 (clonal expansion) and ExV (chaos), using BLOSUM62-based TCRdist between CDR3 peptides within each V-J. Welch's t-statistics and random forest reduced roughly 530 V-J features to 13, which were used in a naive Bayes classifier (R e1071). Through fastp at Q25 and MiXCR, TCRdb rebuilt clones from the public reads, retaining in-frame beta chains. Each entry is one CDR3 protein sequence, shown with its most common DNA and genes. None of the V and J calls come from the authors' own analysis; TCRdb made them. This sample gives about 570,000 distinct CDR3 sequences in total; 11% to 15% of them show up just once. Clones ranked in the top ten supply about 14% of the sample.

Its CDR3 holds 16 amino acids, cysteine through phenylalanine. Just CDR3 DNA is preserved here, 48 bases in frame from base 1. CDR1 and CDR2, per the germline V gene (reference sequence), are DFQATT and SNEGSKA. V was cut back by 1 base and J by 0 bases, leaving a gap of 13 bases between them. A patient counted as having stable Graves' hyperthyroidism if no progression to ophthalmopathy occurred over 18 months of follow-up. Hyperthyroidism patients were newly diagnosed, with disease duration under 2 months, and aged 18 to 65 years. Any patient with an uncontrolled infection, another autoimmune disease, pregnancy or lactation was excluded. Diagnoses were established on the basis of clinical symptoms, serum thyroxine and TRAb, thyroid ultrasound, and orbital computed tomography. PBMCs were separated from 10 ml of fresh peripheral blood using Ficoll-Paque density gradient centrifugation. Total RNA was extracted using Trizol reagent, and RNA quality was assessed on an Agilent 2100 Bioanalyzer.

Study-wide findings and limitations: In validation, progression to ophthalmopathy was predicted by the model with 70.59% sensitivity and 72% to 85% specificity, a median of approximately 6.5 months before onset. Most expanded thyroid clonotypes (frequency above 0.001) were also detected in blood, a finding suggesting that blood repertoires may reflect thyroid immune responses. A 13 V-J signature model separated ophthalmopathy from stable hyperthyroidism, with approximately 86% sensitivity and about 81% specificity in cross-validation and 80%/75% in testing. Sample size was not statistically predetermined, and investigators were not blinded to group allocation.

The chain was built from TRBV20-1 and TRBJ1-5, with the D gene not confidently named. The receptor was isolated from a woman aged 35 to 49 with Graves' hyperthyroidism. Sequenced material: blood. CDR3 reads: CSARGYEGYSNQPQHF. The nucleotide sequence reads as follows: TGCAGTGCTAGAGGCTACGAGGGTTATAGCAATCAGCCCCAGCATTTT.